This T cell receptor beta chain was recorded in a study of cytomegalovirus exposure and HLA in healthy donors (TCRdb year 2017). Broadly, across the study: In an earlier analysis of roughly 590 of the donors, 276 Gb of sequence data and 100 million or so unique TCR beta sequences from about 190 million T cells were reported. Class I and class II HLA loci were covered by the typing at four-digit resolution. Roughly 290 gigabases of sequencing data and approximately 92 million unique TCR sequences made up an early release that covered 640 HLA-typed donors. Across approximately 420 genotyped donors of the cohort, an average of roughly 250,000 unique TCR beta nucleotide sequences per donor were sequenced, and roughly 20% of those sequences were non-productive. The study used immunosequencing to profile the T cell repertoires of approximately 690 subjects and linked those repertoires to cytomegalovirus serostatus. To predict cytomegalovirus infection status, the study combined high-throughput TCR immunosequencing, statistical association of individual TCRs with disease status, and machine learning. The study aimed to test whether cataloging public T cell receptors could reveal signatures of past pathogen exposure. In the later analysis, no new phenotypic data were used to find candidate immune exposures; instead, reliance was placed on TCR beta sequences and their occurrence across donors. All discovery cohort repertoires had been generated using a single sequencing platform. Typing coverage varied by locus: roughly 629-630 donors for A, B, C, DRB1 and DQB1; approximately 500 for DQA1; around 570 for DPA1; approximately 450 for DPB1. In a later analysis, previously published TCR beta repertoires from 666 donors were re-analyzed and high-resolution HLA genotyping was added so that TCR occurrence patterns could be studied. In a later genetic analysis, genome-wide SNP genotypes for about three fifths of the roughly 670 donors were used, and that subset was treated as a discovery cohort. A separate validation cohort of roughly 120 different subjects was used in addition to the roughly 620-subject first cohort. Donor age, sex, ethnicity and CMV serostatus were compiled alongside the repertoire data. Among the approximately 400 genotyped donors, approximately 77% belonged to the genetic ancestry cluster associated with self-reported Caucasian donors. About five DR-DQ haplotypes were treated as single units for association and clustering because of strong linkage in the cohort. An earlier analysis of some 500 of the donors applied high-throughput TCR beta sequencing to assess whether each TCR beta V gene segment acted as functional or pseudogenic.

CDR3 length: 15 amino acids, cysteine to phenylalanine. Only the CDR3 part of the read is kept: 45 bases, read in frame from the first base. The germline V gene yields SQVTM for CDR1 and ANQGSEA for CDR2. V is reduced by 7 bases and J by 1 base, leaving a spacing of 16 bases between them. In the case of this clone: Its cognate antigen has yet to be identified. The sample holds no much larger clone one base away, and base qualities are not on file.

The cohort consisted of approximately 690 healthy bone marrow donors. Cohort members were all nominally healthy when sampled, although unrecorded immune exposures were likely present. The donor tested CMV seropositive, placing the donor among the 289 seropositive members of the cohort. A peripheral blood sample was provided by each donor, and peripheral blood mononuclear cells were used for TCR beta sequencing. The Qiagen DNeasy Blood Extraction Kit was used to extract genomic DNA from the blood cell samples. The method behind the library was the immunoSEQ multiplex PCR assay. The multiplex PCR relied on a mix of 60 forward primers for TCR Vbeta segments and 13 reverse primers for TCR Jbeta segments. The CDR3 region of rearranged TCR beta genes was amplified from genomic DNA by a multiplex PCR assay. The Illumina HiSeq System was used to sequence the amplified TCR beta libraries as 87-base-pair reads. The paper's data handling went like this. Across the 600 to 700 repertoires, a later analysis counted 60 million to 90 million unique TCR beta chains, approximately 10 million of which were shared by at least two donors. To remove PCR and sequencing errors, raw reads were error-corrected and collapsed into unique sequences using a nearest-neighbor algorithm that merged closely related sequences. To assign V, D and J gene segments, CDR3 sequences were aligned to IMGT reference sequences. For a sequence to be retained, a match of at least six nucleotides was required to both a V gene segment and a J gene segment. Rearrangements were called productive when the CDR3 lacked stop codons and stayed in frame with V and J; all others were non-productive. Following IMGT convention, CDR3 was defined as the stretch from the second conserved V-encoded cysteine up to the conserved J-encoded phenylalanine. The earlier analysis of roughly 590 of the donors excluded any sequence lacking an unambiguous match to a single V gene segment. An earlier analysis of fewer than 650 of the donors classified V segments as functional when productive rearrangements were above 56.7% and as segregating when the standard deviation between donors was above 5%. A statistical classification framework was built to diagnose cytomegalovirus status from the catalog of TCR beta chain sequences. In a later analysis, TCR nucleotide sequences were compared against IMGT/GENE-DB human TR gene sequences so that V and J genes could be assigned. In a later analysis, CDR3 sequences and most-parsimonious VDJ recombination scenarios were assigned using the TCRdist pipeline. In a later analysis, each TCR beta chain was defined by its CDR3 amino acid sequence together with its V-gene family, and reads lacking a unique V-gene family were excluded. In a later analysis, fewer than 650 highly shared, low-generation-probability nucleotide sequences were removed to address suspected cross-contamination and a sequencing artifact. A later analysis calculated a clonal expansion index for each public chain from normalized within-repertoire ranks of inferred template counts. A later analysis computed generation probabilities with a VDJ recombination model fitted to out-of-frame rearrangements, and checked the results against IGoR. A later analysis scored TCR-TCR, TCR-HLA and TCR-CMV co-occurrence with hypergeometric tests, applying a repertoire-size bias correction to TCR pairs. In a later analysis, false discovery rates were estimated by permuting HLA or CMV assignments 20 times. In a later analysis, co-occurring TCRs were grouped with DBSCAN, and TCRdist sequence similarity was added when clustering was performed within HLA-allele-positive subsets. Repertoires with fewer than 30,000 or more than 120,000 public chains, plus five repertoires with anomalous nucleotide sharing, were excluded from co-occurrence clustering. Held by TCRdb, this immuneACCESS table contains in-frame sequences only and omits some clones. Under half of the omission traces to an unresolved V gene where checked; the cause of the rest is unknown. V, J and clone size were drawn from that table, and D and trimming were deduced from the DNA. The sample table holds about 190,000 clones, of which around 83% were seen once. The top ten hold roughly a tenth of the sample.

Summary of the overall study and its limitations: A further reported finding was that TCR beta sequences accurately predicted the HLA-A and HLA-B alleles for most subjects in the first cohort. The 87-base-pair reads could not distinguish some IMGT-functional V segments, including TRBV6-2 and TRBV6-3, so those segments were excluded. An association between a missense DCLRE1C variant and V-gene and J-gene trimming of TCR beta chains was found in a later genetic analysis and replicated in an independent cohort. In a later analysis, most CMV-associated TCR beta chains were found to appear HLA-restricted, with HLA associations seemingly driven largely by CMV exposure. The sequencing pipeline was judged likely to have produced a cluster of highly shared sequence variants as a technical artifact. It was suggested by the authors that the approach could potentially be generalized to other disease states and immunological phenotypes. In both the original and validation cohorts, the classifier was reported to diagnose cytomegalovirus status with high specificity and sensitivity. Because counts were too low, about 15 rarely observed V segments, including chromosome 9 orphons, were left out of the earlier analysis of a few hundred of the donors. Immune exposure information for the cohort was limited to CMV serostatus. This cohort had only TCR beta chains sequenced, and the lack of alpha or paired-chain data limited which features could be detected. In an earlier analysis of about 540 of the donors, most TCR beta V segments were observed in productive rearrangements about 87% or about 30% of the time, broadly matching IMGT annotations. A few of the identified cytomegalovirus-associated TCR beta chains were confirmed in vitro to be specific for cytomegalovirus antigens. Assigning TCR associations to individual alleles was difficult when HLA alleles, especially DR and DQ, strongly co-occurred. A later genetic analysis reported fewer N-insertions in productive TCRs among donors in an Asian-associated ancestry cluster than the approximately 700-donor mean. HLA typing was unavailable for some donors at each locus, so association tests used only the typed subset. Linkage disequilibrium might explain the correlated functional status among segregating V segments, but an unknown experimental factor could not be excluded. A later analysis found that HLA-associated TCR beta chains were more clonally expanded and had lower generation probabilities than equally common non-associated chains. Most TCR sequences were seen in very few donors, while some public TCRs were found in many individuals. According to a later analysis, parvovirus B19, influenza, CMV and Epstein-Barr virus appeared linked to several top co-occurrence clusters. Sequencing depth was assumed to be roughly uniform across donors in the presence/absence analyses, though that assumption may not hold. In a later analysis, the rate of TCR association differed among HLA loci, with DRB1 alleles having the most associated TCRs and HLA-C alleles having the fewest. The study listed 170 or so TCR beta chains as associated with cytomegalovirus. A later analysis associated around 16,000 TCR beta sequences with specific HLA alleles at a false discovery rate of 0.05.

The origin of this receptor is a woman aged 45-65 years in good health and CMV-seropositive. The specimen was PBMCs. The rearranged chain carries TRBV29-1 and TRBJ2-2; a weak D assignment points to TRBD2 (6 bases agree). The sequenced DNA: TGCAGCGCCAGGACCGGGACTGAGAACACCGGGGAGCTGTTTTTT. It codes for CSARTGTENTGELFF.